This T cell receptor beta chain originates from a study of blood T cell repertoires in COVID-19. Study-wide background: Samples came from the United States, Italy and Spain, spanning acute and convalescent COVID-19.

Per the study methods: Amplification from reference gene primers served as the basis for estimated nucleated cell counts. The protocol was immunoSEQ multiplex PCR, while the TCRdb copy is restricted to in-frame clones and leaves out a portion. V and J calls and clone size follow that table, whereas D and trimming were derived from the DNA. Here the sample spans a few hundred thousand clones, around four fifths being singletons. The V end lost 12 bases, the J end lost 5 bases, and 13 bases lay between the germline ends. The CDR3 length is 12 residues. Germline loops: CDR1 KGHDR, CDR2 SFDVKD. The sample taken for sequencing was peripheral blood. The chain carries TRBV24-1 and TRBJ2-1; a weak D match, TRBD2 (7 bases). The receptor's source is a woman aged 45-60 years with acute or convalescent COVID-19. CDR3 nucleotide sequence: TGTGCCTCCGGGGAGGGGGACAATGAGCAGTTCTTC. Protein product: CASGEGDNEQFF.